This T cell receptor (beta chain) was sequenced for a study of blood T cell repertoires in COVID-19. Germline CDR1 reads SGDLS; CDR2 reads YYNGEE. This CDR3 is 16 amino acids long. Losses at the gene ends were 0 bases for V and 2 bases for J; bases not matched to a gene: 4. Clones were sequenced by immunoSEQ multiplex PCR, and TCRdb holds only the in-frame ones, with some missing. The sample contains around 250,000 clones, 80% to 90% of which appear only once. Up to 2 weeks before entering the study, exposed participants had met a COVID-19 case. The sequencing sample was made of PBMCs or T cells enriched from blood (not recorded which). This sequence originates from a woman aged 40 to 49 who had been exposed to COVID-19. The gene calls are TRBV9 and TRBJ2-1; 8 bases are shared with TRBD2. CDR3: CASSVVHGGAYNEQFF. As DNA, the CDR3 is TGTGCCAGCAGCGTAGTTCACGGGGGGGCCTACAATGAGCAGTTCTTC.